This T cell receptor (beta chain) was profiled in a study of blood T cells in healthy people across ages (dated by TCRdb to the mid-2010s). About the study as a whole: In model experiments, template switching captured about one uniquely barcoded TCR beta cDNA molecule for every two T cells. To track age-related changes in TCR beta repertoire diversity, the study relied on deep sequencing normalized with unique cDNA molecular identifiers. The donors were split into four age groups: young (average about 16 years), middle-aged (about 40), aged (roughly 68) and long-lived (under 90). Donors of different ages were randomly distributed across sequencing lanes to avoid experimental bias. The study analyzed two additional independent replicas of 1 million unique cDNA reads from the same blood draw for two donors, one aged 18 to 29 and one aged 80 or older. Summary of the overall study and its limitations: Donor CMV infection status was unknown, potentially confounding age-related changes in expanded clonotypes. A strong correlation was found between observed TCR beta diversity and the percentage of naive T cells measured by flow cytometry. Total diversity estimates from one million sequenced T cells were considered lower bounds and underestimates. Compared with the aged group, more naive CD4+ T cells, fewer expanded clones and increased TCR diversity were shown by the long-lived group, suggesting age selection. Conclusive comparison of naive and antigen-experienced compartments was prevented by the profiling of bulk unsorted PBMCs. As age increased, observed TCR beta diversity per million T cells dropped in a roughly linear way, and a significant reduction was already evident by age 40.

Libraries came from 5' RACE. TCRdb shows the sequencer as Illumina HiSeq 2500. A second roughly 6 to 11 cycle PCR used a sample-barcoded 5' primer and a J-beta primer mix. A template-switch 5' adaptor carrying 12 random nucleotides introduced a unique molecular identifier onto each TCR beta cDNA molecule. At least 2.5 million CDR3-containing paired-end reads were obtained from each sample. First-strand cDNA synthesis was performed from all RNA using the Mint cDNA synthesis kit, with priming by a TRBC-specific oligonucleotide. Following uracil-DNA glycosylase treatment, a first 18-cycle PCR with universal primers M1SS and BC2_uni_R was performed on all cDNA. In the paper's pipeline: For normalization, 1 million high-quality reads were randomly selected from each sample, with every read carrying a distinct molecular identifier. Instead of being binned into consensus sequences, reads that shared molecular identifiers were thrown out. MiTCR, run with a Q25 quality threshold and the strictest error-elimination algorithm, handled CDR3 identification, clonotype clustering and error correction. A nonparametric unseen species model using Euler transformation provided a lower-bound estimate of total TCR beta diversity. The public reads were run again by TCRdb, first through fastp at Q25 and then through MiXCR, and only productive beta chains were kept. One record per CDR3 amino acid sequence lists the most common genes and DNA. The V and J calls and clone size are TCRdb's, not the authors'. This sample has hundreds of thousands of distinct CDR3 sequences in its table, and 55% to 75% of those were observed once. 22% of the sample lies in the top ten.

From the germline V gene, CDR1 is MDHEN and CDR2 is SYDVKM. From cysteine to phenylalanine, the CDR3 is 15 amino acids long. The retained sequence is limited to the CDR3, 45 bases, with the frame set at the first base. The junction carries 13 bases between V and J, which are trimmed by 3 bases and 2 bases respectively. This clonotype was seen a handful of times. Its target antigen remains unknown. It has no much larger one-base neighbor in the sample; base qualities were not kept. The approximately 39 donors, aged about 6 to 100 years, were systemically healthy Caucasian individuals from Russia. Each donor gave roughly 9.5 milliliters of peripheral blood, collected into EDTA-treated Vacutainer tubes. Ficoll-Paque density-gradient centrifugation was used to isolate PBMCs, with at least 6 million per sample. Total RNA was extracted from PBMCs with Trizol reagent, with at least 5 micrograms obtained per sample. The percentages of naive CD45RAhigh/CD27high T cells were determined by flow cytometry on a PBMC aliquot from every donor.

Source material: blood. The sequence was obtained from a man aged 25-40 years in good health. The V and J segments used are TRBV28 and TRBJ1-2; matching of 6 bases hints at TRBD1 as the D gene. The CDR3 protein: CASSFSGGANYGYTF. The nucleotide sequence is given as TGTGCCAGCAGTTTCAGCGGGGGCGCCAACTATGGCTACACCTTC.